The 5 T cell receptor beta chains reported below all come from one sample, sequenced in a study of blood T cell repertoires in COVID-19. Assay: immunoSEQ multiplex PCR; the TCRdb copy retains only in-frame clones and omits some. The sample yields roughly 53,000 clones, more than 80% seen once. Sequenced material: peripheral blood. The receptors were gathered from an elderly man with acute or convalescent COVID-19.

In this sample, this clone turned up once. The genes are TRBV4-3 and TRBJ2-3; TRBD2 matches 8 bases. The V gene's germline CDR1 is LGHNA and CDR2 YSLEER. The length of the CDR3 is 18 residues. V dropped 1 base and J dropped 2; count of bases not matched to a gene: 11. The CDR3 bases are TGCGCCAGCAGCCAAGGAGTCCCGGGGCGGGGGGTCACAGATACGCAGTATTTT. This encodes CASSQGVPGRGVTDTQYF.

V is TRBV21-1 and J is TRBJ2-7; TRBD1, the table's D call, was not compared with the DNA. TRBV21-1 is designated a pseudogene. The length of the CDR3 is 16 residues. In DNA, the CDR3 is TGTGCCAGCAGCAAATTTGGGACAGGGTTTTTCTACGAGCAGTACTTC. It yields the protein CASSKFGTGFFYEQYF.

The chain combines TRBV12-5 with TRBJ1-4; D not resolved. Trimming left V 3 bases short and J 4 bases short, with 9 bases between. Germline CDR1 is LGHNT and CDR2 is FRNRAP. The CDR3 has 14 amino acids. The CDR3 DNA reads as TGTGCTAGTGGTTTTCACCAGGTTAATGAAAAACTGTTTTTT. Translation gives CASGFHQVNEKLFF.

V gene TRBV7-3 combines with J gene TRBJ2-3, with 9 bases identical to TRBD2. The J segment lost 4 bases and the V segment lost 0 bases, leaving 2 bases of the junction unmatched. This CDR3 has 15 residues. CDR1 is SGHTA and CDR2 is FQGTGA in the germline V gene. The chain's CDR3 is CASSLTSGGSDTQYF. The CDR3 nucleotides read TGTGCCAGCAGCTTAACTAGCGGGGGCTCAGATACGCAGTATTTT.

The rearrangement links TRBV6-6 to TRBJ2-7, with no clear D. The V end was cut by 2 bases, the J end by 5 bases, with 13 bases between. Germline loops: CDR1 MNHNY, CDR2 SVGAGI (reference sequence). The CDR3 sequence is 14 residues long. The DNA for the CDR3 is TGTGCCAGCAGTTACACCACCCCAGGTGACGAGCAGTACTTC. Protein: CASSYTTPGDEQYF.